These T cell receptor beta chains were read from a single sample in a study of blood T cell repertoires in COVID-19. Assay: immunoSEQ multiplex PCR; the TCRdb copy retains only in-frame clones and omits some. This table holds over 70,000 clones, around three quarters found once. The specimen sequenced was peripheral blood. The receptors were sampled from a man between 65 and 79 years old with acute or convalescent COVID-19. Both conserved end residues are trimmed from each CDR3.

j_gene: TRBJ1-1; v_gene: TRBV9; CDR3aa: ASSASGQENTEAF
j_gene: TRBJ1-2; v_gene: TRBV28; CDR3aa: ASSLGTGGDSNYGYT
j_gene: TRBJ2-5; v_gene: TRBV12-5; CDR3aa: ASGFGGQETQY
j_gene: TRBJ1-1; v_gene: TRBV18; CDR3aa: ASSQGLDTEAF
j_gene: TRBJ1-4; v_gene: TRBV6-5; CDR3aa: ASSYEQSEKLF
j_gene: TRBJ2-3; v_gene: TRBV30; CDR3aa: AWSLGGQVERDTQY
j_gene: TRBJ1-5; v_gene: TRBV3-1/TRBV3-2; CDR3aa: ASSRTGGGQPQH
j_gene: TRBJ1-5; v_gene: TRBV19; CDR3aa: ASSKGFGQGDYQPQH
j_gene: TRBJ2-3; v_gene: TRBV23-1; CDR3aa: ASRQGASTDTQY
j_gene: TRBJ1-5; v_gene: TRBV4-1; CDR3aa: ASRGQGEGQPQH
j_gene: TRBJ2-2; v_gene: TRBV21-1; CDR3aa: ASSRGGVDGGELF
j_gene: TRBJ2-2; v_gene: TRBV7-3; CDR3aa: ASSFEAGHLNTGELF
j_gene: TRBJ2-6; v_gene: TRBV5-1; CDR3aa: ASSLGGSSGANVLT
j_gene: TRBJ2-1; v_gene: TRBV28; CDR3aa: ASSNRGAGYNEQF
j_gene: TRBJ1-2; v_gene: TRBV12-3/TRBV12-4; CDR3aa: ASGLTGSYGYT
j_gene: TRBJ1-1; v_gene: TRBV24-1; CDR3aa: ATSPEGDSPEAF